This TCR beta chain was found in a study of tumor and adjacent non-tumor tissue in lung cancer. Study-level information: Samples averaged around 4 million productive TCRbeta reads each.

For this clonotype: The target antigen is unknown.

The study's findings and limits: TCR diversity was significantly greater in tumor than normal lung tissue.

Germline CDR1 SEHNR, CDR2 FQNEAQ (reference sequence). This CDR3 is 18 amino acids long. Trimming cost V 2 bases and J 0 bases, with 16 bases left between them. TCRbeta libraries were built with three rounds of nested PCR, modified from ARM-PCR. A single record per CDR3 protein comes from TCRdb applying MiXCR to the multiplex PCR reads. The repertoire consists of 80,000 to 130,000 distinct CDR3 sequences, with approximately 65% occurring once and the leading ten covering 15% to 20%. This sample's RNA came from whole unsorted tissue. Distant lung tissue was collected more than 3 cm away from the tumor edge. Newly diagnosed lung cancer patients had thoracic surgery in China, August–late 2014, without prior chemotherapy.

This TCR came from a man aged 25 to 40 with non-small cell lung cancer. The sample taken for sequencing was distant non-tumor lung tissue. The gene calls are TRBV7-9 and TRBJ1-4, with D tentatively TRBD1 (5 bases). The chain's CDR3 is CASSLISGMVATNEKLFF. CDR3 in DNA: TGTGCCAGCAGCTTAATCTCAGGGATGGTTGCAACTAATGAAAAACTGTTTTTT.